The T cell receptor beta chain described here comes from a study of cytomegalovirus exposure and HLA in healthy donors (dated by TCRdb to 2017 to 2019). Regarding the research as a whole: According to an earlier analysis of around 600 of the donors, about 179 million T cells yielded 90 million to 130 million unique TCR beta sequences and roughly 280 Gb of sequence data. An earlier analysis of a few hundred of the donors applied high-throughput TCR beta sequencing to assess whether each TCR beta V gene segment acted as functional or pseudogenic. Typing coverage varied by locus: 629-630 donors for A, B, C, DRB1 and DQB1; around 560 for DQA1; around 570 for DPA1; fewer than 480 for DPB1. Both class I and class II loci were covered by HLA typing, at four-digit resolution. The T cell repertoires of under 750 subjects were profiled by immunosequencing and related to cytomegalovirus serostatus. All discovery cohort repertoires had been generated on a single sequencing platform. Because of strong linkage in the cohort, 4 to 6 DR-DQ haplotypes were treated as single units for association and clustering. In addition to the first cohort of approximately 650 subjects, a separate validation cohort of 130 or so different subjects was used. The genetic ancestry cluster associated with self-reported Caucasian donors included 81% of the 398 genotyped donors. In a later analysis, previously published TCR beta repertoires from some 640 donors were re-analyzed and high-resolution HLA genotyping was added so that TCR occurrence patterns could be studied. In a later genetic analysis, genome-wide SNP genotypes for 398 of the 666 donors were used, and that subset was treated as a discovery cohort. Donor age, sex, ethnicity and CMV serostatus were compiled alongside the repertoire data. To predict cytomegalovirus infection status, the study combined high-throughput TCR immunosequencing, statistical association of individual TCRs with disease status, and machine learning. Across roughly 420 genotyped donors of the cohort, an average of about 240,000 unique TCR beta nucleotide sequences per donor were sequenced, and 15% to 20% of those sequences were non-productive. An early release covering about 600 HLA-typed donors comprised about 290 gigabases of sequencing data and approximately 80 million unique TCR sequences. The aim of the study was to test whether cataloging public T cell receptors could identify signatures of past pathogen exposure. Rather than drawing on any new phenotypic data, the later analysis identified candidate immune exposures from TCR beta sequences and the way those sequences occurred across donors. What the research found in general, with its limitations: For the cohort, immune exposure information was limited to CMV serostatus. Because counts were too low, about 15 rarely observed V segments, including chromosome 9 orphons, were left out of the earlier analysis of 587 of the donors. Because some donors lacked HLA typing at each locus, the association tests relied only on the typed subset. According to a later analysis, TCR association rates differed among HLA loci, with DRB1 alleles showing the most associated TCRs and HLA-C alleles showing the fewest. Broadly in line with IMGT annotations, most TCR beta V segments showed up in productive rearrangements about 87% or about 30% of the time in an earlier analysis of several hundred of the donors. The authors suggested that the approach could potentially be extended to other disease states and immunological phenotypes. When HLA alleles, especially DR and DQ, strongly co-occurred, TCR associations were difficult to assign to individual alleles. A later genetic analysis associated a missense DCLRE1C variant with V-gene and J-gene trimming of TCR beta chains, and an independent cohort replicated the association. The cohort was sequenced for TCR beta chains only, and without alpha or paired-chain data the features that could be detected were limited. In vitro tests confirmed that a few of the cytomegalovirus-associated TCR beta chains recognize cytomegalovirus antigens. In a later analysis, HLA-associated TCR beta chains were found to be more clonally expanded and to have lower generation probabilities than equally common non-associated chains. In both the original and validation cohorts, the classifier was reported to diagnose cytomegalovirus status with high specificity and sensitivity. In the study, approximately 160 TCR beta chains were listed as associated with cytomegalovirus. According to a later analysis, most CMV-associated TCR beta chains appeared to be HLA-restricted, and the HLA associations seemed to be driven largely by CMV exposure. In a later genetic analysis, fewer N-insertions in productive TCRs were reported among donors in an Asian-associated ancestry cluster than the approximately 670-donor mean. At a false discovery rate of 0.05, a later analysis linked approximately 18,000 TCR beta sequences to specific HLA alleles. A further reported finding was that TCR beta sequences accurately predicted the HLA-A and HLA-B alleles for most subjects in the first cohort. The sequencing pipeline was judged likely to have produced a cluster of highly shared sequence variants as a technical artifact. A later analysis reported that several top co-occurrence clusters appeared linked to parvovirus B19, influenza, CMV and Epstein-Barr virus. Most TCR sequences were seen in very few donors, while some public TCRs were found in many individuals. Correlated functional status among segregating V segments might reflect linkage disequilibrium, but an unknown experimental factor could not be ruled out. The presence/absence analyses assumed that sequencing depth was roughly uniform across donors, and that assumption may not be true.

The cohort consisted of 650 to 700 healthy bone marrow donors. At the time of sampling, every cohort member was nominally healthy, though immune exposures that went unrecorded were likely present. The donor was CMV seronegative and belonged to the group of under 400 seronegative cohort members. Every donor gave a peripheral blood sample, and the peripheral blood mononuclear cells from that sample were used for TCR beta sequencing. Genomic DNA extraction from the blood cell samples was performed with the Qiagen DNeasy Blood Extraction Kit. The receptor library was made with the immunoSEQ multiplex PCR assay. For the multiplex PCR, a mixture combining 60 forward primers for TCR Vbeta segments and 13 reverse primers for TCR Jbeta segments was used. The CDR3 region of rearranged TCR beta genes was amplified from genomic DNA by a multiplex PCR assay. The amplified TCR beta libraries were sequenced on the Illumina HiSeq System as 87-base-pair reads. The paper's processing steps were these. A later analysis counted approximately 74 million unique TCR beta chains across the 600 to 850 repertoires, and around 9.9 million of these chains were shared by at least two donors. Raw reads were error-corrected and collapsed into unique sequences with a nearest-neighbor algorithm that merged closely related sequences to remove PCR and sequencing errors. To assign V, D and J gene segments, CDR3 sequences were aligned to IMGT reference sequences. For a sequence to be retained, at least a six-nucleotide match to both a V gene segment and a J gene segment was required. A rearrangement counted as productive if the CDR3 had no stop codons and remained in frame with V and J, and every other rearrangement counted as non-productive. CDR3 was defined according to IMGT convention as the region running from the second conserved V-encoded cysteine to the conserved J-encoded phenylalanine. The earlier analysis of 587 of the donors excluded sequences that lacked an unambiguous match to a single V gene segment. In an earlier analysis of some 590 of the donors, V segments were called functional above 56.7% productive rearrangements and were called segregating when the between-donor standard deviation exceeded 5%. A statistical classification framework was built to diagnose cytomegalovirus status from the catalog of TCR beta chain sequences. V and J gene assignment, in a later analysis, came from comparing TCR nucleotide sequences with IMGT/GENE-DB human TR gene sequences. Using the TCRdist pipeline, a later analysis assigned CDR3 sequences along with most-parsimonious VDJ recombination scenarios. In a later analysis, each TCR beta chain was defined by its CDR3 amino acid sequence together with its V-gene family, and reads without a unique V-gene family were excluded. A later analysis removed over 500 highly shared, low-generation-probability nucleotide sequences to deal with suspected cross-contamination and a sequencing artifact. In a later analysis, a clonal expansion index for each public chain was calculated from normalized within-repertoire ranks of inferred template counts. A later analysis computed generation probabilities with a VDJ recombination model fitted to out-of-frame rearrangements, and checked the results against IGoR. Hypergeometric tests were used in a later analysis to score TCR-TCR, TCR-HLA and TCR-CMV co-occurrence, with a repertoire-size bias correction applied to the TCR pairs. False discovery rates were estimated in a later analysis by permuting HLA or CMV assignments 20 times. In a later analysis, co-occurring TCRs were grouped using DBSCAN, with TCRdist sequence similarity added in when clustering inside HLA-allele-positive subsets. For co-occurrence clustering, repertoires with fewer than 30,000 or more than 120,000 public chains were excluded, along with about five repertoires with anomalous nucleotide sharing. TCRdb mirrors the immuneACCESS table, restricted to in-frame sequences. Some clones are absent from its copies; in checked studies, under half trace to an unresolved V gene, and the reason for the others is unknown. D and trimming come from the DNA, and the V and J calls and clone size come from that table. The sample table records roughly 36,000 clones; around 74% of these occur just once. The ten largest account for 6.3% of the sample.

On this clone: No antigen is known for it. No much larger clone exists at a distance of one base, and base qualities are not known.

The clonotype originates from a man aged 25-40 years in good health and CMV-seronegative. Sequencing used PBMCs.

The DNA sequence is TGTGCCAGCAGCTTCAGGCAGGGGAACGGGGAGCTGTTTTTT. It is translated as CASSFRQGNGELFF. The rearrangement joined TRBV7-9 to TRBJ2-2; a tentative D call is TRBD1 (6 bases match). The germline V gene (reference sequence) specifies SEHNR as CDR1 and FQNEAQ as CDR2. The CDR3 starts with the cysteine, ends with the phenylalanine, and has 14 residues. The read is trimmed to its CDR3 DNA, 42 bases read in frame from base 1. At the junction V is shortened by 3 bases and J by 7 bases, with 12 bases in between. Reference TRBV7-9 and TRBJ2-2 proteins supply the regions before and after the CDR3; the full variable domain is: DTGVSQNPRHKITKRGQNVTFRCDPISEHNRLYWYRQTLGQGPEFLTYFQNEAQLEKSRLLSDRFSAERPKGSFSTLEIQRTEQGDSAMYLCASSFRQGNGELFFGEGSRLTVL.